This paragraph reports one T cell receptor beta chain. Its antigen is not identified. This sample is drawn from a study of CXCR3-negative and CXCR3-positive naive CD8 T cells. Study-wide points: Naive CXCR3-positive cells had TRB CDR3s more hydrophobic than those of CXCR3-negative naive cells. Memory cells diverged, while naive CXCR3-positive and CXCR3-negative cells had similar TRBV-TRBJ usage.

The CDR3 is 12 amino acids. The germline CDR1 and CDR2 sequences are SQVTM and ANQGSEA. cDNA libraries for TRB were generated by 5' RACE incorporating UMI labels. TCRdb reprocessed the 5' RACE reads and keeps a single row for each CDR3 protein, giving no DNA. Recorded here are over 55,000 distinct CDR3 sequences; the top ten clones represent 0.5% to 0.6%. The source of this sequence is a human donor in good health. Some clones in this sample may be carry-over from other donors' samples. The chain joins TRBV29-1 to TRBJ1-2. The specimen sequenced was naive CXCR3+ CD8+ T cells from blood. Subset defined: CD45RO-CCR7+CD27+CD95- naive CD8+ T cells expressing CXCR3 (TNR3+). CDR3 in amino acids: CSVRQNPFGYTF.